The 21 T cell receptor beta chains presented below share a single source sample, sequenced in a study of CD8+ T cells in alopecia areata. Specified treatment: oral pan-JAK inhibitor, 5-10 mg twice daily. Extraction of RNA preceded its reverse transcription into cDNA, which served as the sequencing template. Clones were sequenced by immunoSEQ multiplex PCR, and TCRdb holds only the in-frame ones, with some missing. The table has about 280,000 clones, 55% to 75% seen once; the top ten hold less than 2%. The sample was CD4+ T cells sorted from blood, taken at week 24, from a patient treated with tofacitinib. These TCRs come from a human donor with alopecia areata.

This rearrangement joins TRBV4-3 to TRBJ1-1; D gene unclear. Per the germline V gene, CDR1 is LGHNA and CDR2 is YSLEER. The CDR3 totals 15 residues. V was shortened by 4 bases and J by 4 bases, with 16 bases between the two germline ends. Written as DNA, the CDR3 is TGCGCCAGCAGCCGGAGCGTCCAGTGGGGCACTGAAGCTTTCTTT. Amino acids: CASSRSVQWGTEAFF.

The genes are TRBV30 and TRBJ2-7, with 8 nucleotides matching TRBD1. Matching the DNA end better, TRBJ2-5 makes the J call doubtful. The CDR3 extends over 16 amino acids. Germline-derived CDR1 and CDR2 are GTSNPN and SVGIG (reference sequence). DNA of the CDR3: TGTGCCTGGGAGCTTCAGGGGGCGGCAGCTCAAGAGACCCAGTACTTC. The encoded protein is CAWELQGAAAQETQYF.

The rearrangement joins TRBV2 to TRBJ1-2; D may be TRBD1 (5 bases). V was shortened by 7 bases and J by 6 bases, with 6 bases between the two germline ends. The germline V gene encodes CDR1 SNHLY and CDR2 FYNNEI. This CDR3 has 10 amino acids. The CDR3 here is CASIGDGYTF. In nucleotides, the CDR3 is TGTGCCAGCATAGGGGATGGCTACACCTTC.

The V call is TRBV7-2, the J call TRBJ2-5; TRBD1 matches 7 bases. The V segment lost 5 bases and the J segment 2 bases; nucleotides outside the gene matches: 11. Per germline, CDR1 SGHTA and CDR2 FQGNSA. CDR3 length: 16 residues. CDR3 nucleotides: TGTGCCAGCAGCACAAGCCATGGGACAGTTCAAGAGACCCAGTACTTC. Translating gives CASSTSHGTVQETQYF.

In this sample, this clone turned up a few times. An end of the junction differs from the germline gene, which may be a read error. The V call is TRBV15, the J call TRBJ2-7; D might be TRBD1 or TRBD2, each matching 5 bases. Germline V gene sequence: CDR1 LNHNV, CDR2 YYDKDF (reference sequence). The CDR3 extends over 14 amino acids. The DNA for the CDR3 is TGTGCCACCAGCAGAGATCGAATCGAGGGCAGGGTATTTTTC. Translation: CATSRDRIEGRVFF.

The chain recombines TRBV30 with TRBJ1-5; D is unclear. The CDR3 totals 15 residues. Between the trimmed V and J ends, which lost 1 base and 0 bases, there was a span of 10 bases. Germline lookup yields CDR1 GTSNPN and CDR2 SVGIG (reference sequence). This CDR3 reads CAWSAGFLSNQPQHF. The CDR3 bases are TGTGCCTGGAGTGCAGGATTCCTTAGCAATCAGCCCCAGCATTTT.

In this sample, this clone turned up a few times. V is TRBV5-6 and J is TRBJ1-3, with D possibly TRBD1 on 6 matching bases. Germline V gene data show CDR1 as SGHDT and CDR2 as YYEEEE. V lost 2 bases and J lost 4, with 16 bases in between. CDR3 size: 16 residues. CDR3 residues: CASSFYDRMRGNTIYF. In DNA, the CDR3 is TGTGCCAGCAGCTTTTATGACAGGATGAGAGGAAACACCATATATTTT. The whole variable domain, remainder taken from reference TRBV5-6 and TRBJ1-3, is DAGVTQSPTHLIKTRGQQVTLRCSPKSGHDTVSWYQQALGQGPQFIFQYYEEEERQRGNFPDRFSGHQFPNYSSELNVNALLLGDSALYLCASSFYDRMRGNTIYFGEGSWLTVV.

There are a few counts of this clone. Other DNA sequences within the sample encode an identical CDR3. The rearrangement links TRBV15 to TRBJ2-7; the D is unclear. V lost 1 base, J lost 2 bases, and 9 bases lay in between. This CDR3 is built from 14 residues. CDR1 is LNHNV, CDR2 YYDKDF, per germline (reference sequence). The CDR3 is CATSRAGGAYEQYF. As DNA, the CDR3 is TGTGCCACCAGCAGAGCCGGCGGTGCCTACGAGCAGTACTTC.

This chain uses TRBV18 with TRBJ1-3, with D hard to call. Trimming pared 0 bases from V and 11 bases from J, leaving 8 bases between. Germline CDR1 is KGHSH and CDR2 is LQKENI. The CDR3 length is 12 residues. The CDR3 sequence: CASSPPSRAIYF. As DNA, the CDR3 is TGTGCCAGCTCACCACCGTCCCGCGCCATATATTTT. Variable domain in full (rest from reference TRBV18 and TRBJ1-3): NAGVMQNPRHLVRRRGQEARLRCSPMKGHSHVYWYRQLPEEGLKFMVYLQKENIIDESGMPKERFSAEFPKEGPSILRIQQVVRGDSAAYFCASSPPSRAIYFGEGSWLTVV.

V is TRBV15 and J is TRBJ1-6; D ambiguous. The CDR3 contains 18 residues. Trimming took off 0 bases at V and 4 bases at J, with 16 bases between the two ends. Germline values: CDR1 LNHNV, CDR2 YYDKDF (reference sequence). DNA of the CDR3: TGTGCCACCAGCAGAGATGCCGCCAGCCTGGGTTATAATTCACCCCTCCACTTT. This codes for CATSRDAASLGYNSPLHF. Full variable domain (remainder filled in from reference TRBV15 and TRBJ1-6): DAMVIQNPRYQVTQFGKPVTLSCSQTLNHNVMYWYQQKSSQAPKLLFHYYDKDFNNEADTPDNFQSRRPNTSFCFLDIRSPGLGDTAMYLCATSRDAASLGYNSPLHFGNGTRLTVT.

This chain connects TRBV7-2 to TRBJ2-5; 7 positions agree with TRBD2. Germline-derived CDR1 and CDR2 are SGHTA and FQGNSA. After removal of 4 bases from V and 2 bases from J, the junction contained 13 bases not matched to a gene. The CDR3 sequence is 17 residues long. CDR3 region: CASSSPGLRRGQETQYF. The CDR3 DNA is TGTGCCAGCAGCTCCCCCGGCCTGAGGCGGGGGCAAGAGACCCAGTACTTC.

This chain connects TRBV10-3 to TRBJ1-2; tentative D call: TRBD1 (6 bases). Trimming stripped 6 bases from V and 2 bases from J, with 13 bases between. Germline V gene lookup returns CDR1 ENHRY and CDR2 SYGVKD. This CDR3 region has 14 residues. The chain's CDR3 is CAIRGTGRNYGYTF. CDR3 nucleotides: TGTGCCATCAGAGGAACAGGGCGAAACTATGGCTACACCTTC.

This chain uses TRBV27 with TRBJ2-6; D possibly matches TRBD1 or TRBD2 (5 bases each). CDR3 length equals 15 residues. Germline loops: CDR1 MNHEY, CDR2 SMNVEV (reference sequence). Trimming pared 2 bases from V and 2 bases from J, leaving 7 bases between. The CDR3 sequence is CASSLQGAGANVLTF. The CDR3 DNA reads as TGTGCCAGCAGTTTACAGGGAGCTGGGGCCAACGTCCTGACTTTC.

The rearrangement joins TRBV25-1 to TRBJ1-1, with D unresolved. This CDR3 is built from 13 residues. The germline V and J ends were trimmed by 5 bases and 7 bases, with 14 bases remaining between them. Germline CDR1 is MGHDK and CDR2 is SYGVNS. CDR3 sequence (DNA): TGTGCCAGCAGTCGCCCAAGTCCTTTTGAAGCTTTCTTT. This gives the protein CASSRPSPFEAFF.

The table lists this clone with a few counts. The chain joins TRBV18 to TRBJ2-1; D ambiguous. Germline V gene sequence: CDR1 KGHSH, CDR2 LQKENI. With 3 bases removed from V and 3 bases from J, the gap between germline ends came to 9 bases. The CDR3 contains 14 residues. CDR3 coding DNA: TGTGCCAGCTCACCGATGGATAACTACAATGAGCAGTTCTTC. Translated: CASSPMDNYNEQFF.

The rearrangement links TRBV4-2 to TRBJ2-5; 8 bases are a match to TRBD1. Germline lookup yields CDR1 LGHNA and CDR2 YNFKEQ. The CDR3 extends over 13 amino acids. V gave up 3 bases and J gave up 5 bases; unmatched junction bases: 2. The CDR3 DNA reads as TGTGCCAGCAGCCAGACAGGGGAGGAGACCCAGTACTTC. It is translated as CASSQTGEETQYF.

V is TRBV4-1 and J is TRBJ1-6; tentatively, D is TRBD1 (5 bases). This CDR3 spans 16 amino acids. In germline, CDR1 is MGHRA, CDR2 YSYEKL. Trimming stripped 4 bases from V and 8 bases from J, with 18 bases between. The CDR3 region has the DNA TGCGCCAGCAGCCTCCAAGGGGACGGTCGAGATTCACCCCTCCACTTT. It translates to CASSLQGDGRDSPLHF.

The rearrangement links TRBV6-5 to TRBJ2-7; D perhaps matches TRBD2 (6 bases). Trimming removed 7 bases at V and 3 bases at J, with 16 bases between. The germline gives CDR1 MNHEY, CDR2 SVGAGI. This CDR3 is 14 amino acids long. CDR3 sequence: CASNTGGTLYEQYF. For the CDR3, the DNA is TGTGCCAGCAACACGGGCGGGACCCTCTACGAGCAGTACTTC.

There are a few counts of this clone. The rearrangement uses TRBV5-4 and TRBJ2-4; TRBD2 agrees at 11 bases. Germline V gives CDR1 SGHNT, CDR2 YYREEE (reference sequence). The CDR3 spans 16 residues. After removal of 0 bases from V and 6 bases from J, the junction contained 5 bases not matched to a gene. CDR3 DNA sequence: TGTGCCAGCAGCTTGGATACCGGGACTAGCGGAAACATTCAGTACTTC. It specifies CASSLDTGTSGNIQYF.

The gene calls are TRBV6-6 and TRBJ1-5; D unresolved. Germline V gives CDR1 MNHNY, CDR2 SVGAGI (reference sequence). The CDR3 runs to 15 residues. V lost 3 bases and J lost 5, with 14 bases in between. The CDR3 nucleotides read TGTGCCAGCAGTTATGGGTACGGGCCCCATCAGCCCCAGCATTTT. This codes for CASSYGYGPHQPQHF.

The chain joins TRBV28 to TRBJ1-1; D ambiguous. Trimming took off 7 bases at V and 4 bases at J, with 13 bases between the two ends. In germline, CDR1 is MDHEN, CDR2 SYDVKM. This CDR3 is built from 13 residues. CDR3: CASTRFLATEAFF. CDR3 bases: TGTGCCAGCACTCGATTTTTGGCCACTGAAGCTTTCTTT.